A single sample gave rise to the 27 T cell receptor beta chains below, sequenced in a study of OX40 agonist ivuxolimab in advanced cancers. Sequencing used immunoSEQ multiplex PCR; TCRdb keeps in-frame clones, though not all of them. The sample shows over 25,000 clones, over 75% of them seen only once. Sequencing used CD4+ or CD8+ T cells sorted from blood, obtained in a trial of the OX40 agonist ivuxolimab. Every receptor here comes from an adult with an advanced solid tumor such as melanoma, head and neck, liver or kidney cancer.

The chain links TRBV5-5 to TRBJ2-7; 7 positions agree with TRBD1. CDR3 size: 14 residues. Per the germline V gene, CDR1 is SGHKS and CDR2 is YYEKEE (reference sequence). V was clipped by 0 bases and J by 1 base; unmatched bases: 1. The CDR3 is CASSLARGSYEQYF. For the CDR3, the DNA is TGTGCCAGCAGCTTGGCCAGGGGGTCCTACGAGCAGTACTTC.

The rearrangement links TRBV4-2 to TRBJ2-1; 8 bases agree with TRBD2. CDR1 is LGHNA and CDR2 is YNFKEQ in the germline V gene. This CDR3 spans 15 amino acids. V gave up 7 bases and J gave up 3 bases; unmatched junction bases: 8. The CDR3 coding sequence is TGTGCCAGCAAGGTCGAACTAGCGGTCTACAATGAGCAGTTCTTC. This sequence encodes CASKVELAVYNEQFF.

The chain has TRBV27 and TRBJ2-7, with a tentative D call TRBD1 (5 bases). V gave up 5 bases and J gave up 2 bases, with 13 bases separating them. The CDR3 runs 14 residues. Germline CDR1 and CDR2: MNHEY and SMNVEV (reference sequence). The CDR3 nucleotides read TGTGCCAGCAGTACAGGTCCCACTACCTACGAGCAGTACTTC. This encodes CASSTGPTTYEQYF.

The J gene is TRBJ1-1, the V gene TRBV29-1; D remains ambiguous. Between the trimmed V and J ends, which lost 4 bases and 2 bases, there was a span of 8 bases. The V gene's germline CDR1 is SQVTM and CDR2 ANQGSEA. The CDR3 covers 12 residues. The CDR3 nucleotides are TGCAGCGTTGGGGCCTCAAACACTGAAGCTTTCTTT. Amino acid sequence: CSVGASNTEAFF. Full variable domain (missing parts from reference TRBV29-1 and TRBJ1-1): SAVISQKPSRDICQRGTSLTIQCQVDSQVTMMFWYRQQPGQSLTLIATANQGSEATYESGFVIDKFPISRPNLTFSTLTVSNMSPEDSSIYLCSVGASNTEAFFGQGTRLTVV.

The J gene is TRBJ2-5, the V gene TRBV5-1, with D possibly matching TRBD1 (5 bases). Germline CDR1 reads SGHRS; CDR2 reads YFSETQ. This CDR3 spans 13 amino acids. V dropped 3 bases and J dropped 5 bases, with 11 bases sitting between them. The CDR3 here is CASSSKGVETQYF. In nucleotides, the CDR3 is TGCGCCAGCAGCTCGAAAGGGGTGGAGACCCAGTACTTC.

The chain has TRBV4-1 and TRBJ1-1; 8 bases align to TRBD1. In germline, CDR1 is MGHRA, CDR2 YSYEKL. V lost 3 bases, J lost 10 bases, and 10 bases stayed unmatched. This CDR3 is 14 amino acids long. This CDR3 is CASSQTGVARGAFF. The DNA of the CDR3 is TGCGCCAGCAGCCAGACAGGGGTGGCTCGTGGAGCTTTCTTT.

This chain uses TRBV5-1 with TRBJ2-7; the D gene could be TRBD1 or TRBD2 (6 bases each). Per germline, CDR1 SGHRS and CDR2 YFSETQ. V was trimmed by 6 bases and J by 6 bases, leaving 22 bases between them. The CDR3 has 15 amino acids. The CDR3 sequence is CASTPWERRGSEQYF. Written as DNA, the CDR3 is TGCGCCAGCACCCCATGGGAGAGGAGGGGGAGCGAGCAGTACTTC. The full variable domain, with the rest looked up from reference TRBV5-1 and TRBJ2-7, is KAGVTQTPRYLIKTRGQQVTLSCSPISGHRSVSWYQQTPGQGLQFLFEYFSETQRNKGNFPGRFSGRQFSNSRSEMNVSTLELGDSALYLCASTPWERRGSEQYFGPGTRLTVT.

The chain has TRBV6-1 and TRBJ1-5; 9 positions match TRBD1. The CDR3 covers 13 residues. The V segment lost 8 bases and the J segment 7 bases; nucleotides outside the gene matches: 6. CDR1 and CDR2 (germline): MNHNS, SASEGT. The CDR3 loop reads CASHRTGDQPQHF. The CDR3 nucleotides read TGTGCCAGCCATAGGACAGGGGACCAGCCCCAGCATTTT.

The V call is TRBV10-2, the J call TRBJ1-1, with D unresolved. V dropped 7 bases and J dropped 5 bases, with 14 bases sitting between them. Per the germline V gene, CDR1 is WSHSY and CDR2 is SAAADI. This CDR3 has 13 amino acids. The CDR3 DNA sequence: TGCGCCAGCAATTCGGCCGGACGGACTGAAGCTTTCTTT. Protein: CASNSAGRTEAFF.

The chain carries TRBV28 and TRBJ2-5; D possibly corresponds to TRBD1 (5 bases). V was pared by 8 bases and J by 7 bases, with 20 bases between. CDR3 size: 14 residues. CDR1 is MDHEN and CDR2 is SYDVKM in the germline V gene. In DNA, the CDR3 is TGTGCCAGCTGTACACGGATACAGGTCTGGACCCAGTACTTC. Translating gives CASCTRIQVWTQYF. The full variable domain, its missing parts supplied by reference TRBV28 and TRBJ2-5, is DVKVTQSSRYLVKRTGEKVFLECVQDMDHENMFWYRQDPGLGLRLIYFSYDVKMKEKGDIPEGYSVSREKKERFSLILESASTNQTSMYLCASCTRIQVWTQYFGPGTRLLVL.

The rearrangement uses TRBV28 and TRBJ1-5; TRBD1 might be the D (5 bases). The germline gives CDR1 MDHEN, CDR2 SYDVKM. The CDR3 sequence is 16 residues long. V was trimmed by 2 bases and J by 0 bases, leaving 11 bases between them. The CDR3 coding sequence is TGTGCCAGCAGTTTAGGGGCCCGATATAGCAATCAGCCCCAGCATTTT. Its translation is CASSLGARYSNQPQHF. The variable domain in full, with the rest retrieved from reference TRBV28 and TRBJ1-5, is DVKVTQSSRYLVKRTGEKVFLECVQDMDHENMFWYRQDPGLGLRLIYFSYDVKMKEKGDIPEGYSVSREKKERFSLILESASTNQTSMYLCASSLGARYSNQPQHFGDGTRLSIL.

For the CDR3, the DNA is TGTGCCAGCAGCTCAGTAGCGGGGGGGAGACTCACAGATACGCAGTATTTT. Translation: CASSSVAGGRLTDTQYF. The rearrangement uses TRBV13 and TRBJ2-3, with 11 bases that match TRBD2. V was clipped by 4 bases and J by 2 bases; unmatched bases: 8. The CDR3 is made up of 17 amino acids. CDR1 PRHDT and CDR2 FYEKMQ come from the germline V gene (reference sequence).

The rearrangement links TRBV11-1 to TRBJ2-5; D call uncertain. CDR3 length: 12 residues. CDR1 is SGHAT and CDR2 is FQDESV in the germline V gene (reference sequence). Deletions cut 3 bases from V and 4 bases from J, with 6 bases between. In nucleotides, the CDR3 is TGTGCCAGCAGCTTGTGGGGAGAGACCCAGTACTTC. Translated: CASSLWGETQYF. Complete variable domain (other parts from reference TRBV11-1 and TRBJ2-5): EAEVAQSPRYKITEKSQAVAFWCDPISGHATLYWYRQILGQGPELLVQFQDESVVDDSQLPKDRFSAERLKGVDSTLKIQPAELGDSAMYLCASSLWGETQYFGPGTRLLVL.

V and J are TRBV5-5 and TRBJ2-7; D unresolved. CDR1 and CDR2 (germline): SGHKS, YYEKEE (reference sequence). The V end was cut by 2 bases, the J end by 7 bases, with 16 bases between. The CDR3 is made up of 14 amino acids. CDR3 region: CASSLIGPMGEQYF. The CDR3 DNA is TGTGCCAGCAGCTTAATCGGACCCATGGGTGAGCAGTACTTC. The whole variable domain, filled in from reference TRBV5-5 and TRBJ2-7, reads DAGVTQSPTHLIKTRGQQVTLRCSPISGHKSVSWYQQVLGQGPQFIFQYYEKEERGRGNFPDRFSARQFPNYSSELNVNALLLGDSALYLCASSLIGPMGEQYFGPGTRLTVT.

This chain uses TRBV27 with TRBJ2-7; 7 bases agree with TRBD2. Germline CDR1 reads MNHEY; CDR2 reads SMNVEV (reference sequence). Trimming removed 3 bases from V and 1 base from J; junction bases left unmatched: 3. This CDR3 is built from 14 residues. CDR3 sequence reads: CASSFLAESYEQYF. In DNA, the CDR3 is TGTGCCAGCAGTTTCCTAGCGGAATCCTACGAGCAGTACTTC.

This CDR3 is CASSYTGLRDTEAFF. DNA of the CDR3: TGTGCCAGCAGTTACACGGGTCTCCGGGACACTGAAGCTTTCTTT. The V and J genes are TRBV6-6 and TRBJ1-1; D not resolved. Germline V gene lookup returns CDR1 MNHNY and CDR2 SVGAGI (reference sequence). V was cut by 2 bases and J by 3 bases, with 13 bases left in between. The CDR3 extends over 15 amino acids.

The chain is built from TRBV4-3 and TRBJ2-2; D gene ambiguous. Between the trimmed V and J ends, which lost 4 bases and 6 bases, there was a span of 3 bases. Germline-derived CDR1 and CDR2 are LGHNA and YSLEER. The CDR3 length is 11 residues. The CDR3 spells CASSLAGELFF. The CDR3 DNA follows: TGCGCCAGCAGCCTTGCCGGGGAGCTGTTTTTT.

The chain carries TRBV7-6 and TRBJ2-5; no clear D gene. The CDR3 contains 13 residues. V lost 5 bases and J 4 bases, leaving 11 bases between the germline ends. Germline CDR1 and CDR2: SGHVS and FNYEAQ. The CDR3: CASSRWLGETQYF. The DNA of the CDR3 is TGTGCCAGCAGCCGCTGGCTGGGAGAGACCCAGTACTTC.

The rearrangement joins TRBV19 to TRBJ1-5; D not certain. The CDR3 is made up of 13 amino acids. CDR1 and CDR2 (germline): LNHDA, SQIVND (reference sequence). V lost 3 bases to trimming and J lost 4 bases, with 7 bases between them. CDR3 coding DNA: TGTGCCAGTAGTATTCTTGGGAATCAGCCCCAGCATTTT. This gives the protein CASSILGNQPQHF.

The V gene is TRBV9, the J gene TRBJ1-1; 10 bases align to TRBD1. Unmatched junction bases numbered 6, after V lost 3 bases and J lost 7 bases. The CDR3 is 14 residues long. CDR1 SGDLS and CDR2 YYNGEE come from the germline V gene. The CDR3 region has the DNA TGTGCCAGCAGCGCCCAGACAGGGGGCATTGAAGCTTTCTTT. It codes for CASSAQTGGIEAFF.

The chain combines TRBV4-1 with TRBJ2-6; D is undetermined. The CDR3 length is 19 residues. V shed 1 base and J shed 0 bases, with 16 bases lying between them. CDR1 is MGHRA, CDR2 YSYEKL, per germline. CDR3 nucleotide sequence: TGCGCCAGCAGCCAAGTGGTGCTACCGCGACTCTCTGGGGCCAACGTCCTGACTTTC. Translating it yields CASSQVVLPRLSGANVLTF.

J is TRBJ2-7 and V is TRBV7-6; 10 bases fit TRBD1. The V and J ends lost 4 bases and 3 bases, in that order; junction bases with no gene match: 6. The CDR3 has 15 amino acids. Germline CDR1 and CDR2: SGHVS and FNYEAQ. CDR3: CASSSSGTGDYEQYF. CDR3 nucleotide sequence: TGTGCCAGCAGCTCTTCCGGGACAGGGGACTACGAGCAGTACTTC.

The chain combines TRBV7-6 with TRBJ1-1; D remains unclear. Germline V gene lookup returns CDR1 SGHVS and CDR2 FNYEAQ. Trimming pared 3 bases from V and 1 base from J, leaving 12 bases between. The CDR3 is 15 residues long. DNA of the CDR3: TGTGCCAGCAGCTTGGGTGGTGACGGGAACACTGAAGCTTTCTTT. Translating gives CASSLGGDGNTEAFF.

The chain combines TRBV6-5 with TRBJ1-2; D is uncertain. Trimming stripped 7 bases from V and 3 bases from J, with 18 bases between. Germline assignment: CDR1 MNHEY and CDR2 SVGAGI. The CDR3 has 15 amino acids. The CDR3 reads CASTVTAGFYYGYTF. The CDR3, as DNA: TGTGCCAGCACCGTAACCGCGGGGTTCTACTATGGCTACACCTTC.

This clone has just one count. The chain employs TRBV2 and TRBJ1-2; D is ambiguous. Germline-derived CDR1 and CDR2 are SNHLY and FYNNEI. The CDR3 totals 15 residues. V lost 1 base to trimming and J lost 2 bases, with 11 bases between them. The CDR3 DNA reads as TGTGCCAGCAGTGAAGGAGGGCCTCTAAACTATGGCTACACCTTC. Translating gives CASSEGGPLNYGYTF.

The chain employs TRBV19 and TRBJ2-1, with TRBD2 identical over 8 bases. Per germline, CDR1 LNHDA and CDR2 SQIVND (reference sequence). The CDR3 loop spans 14 amino acids. The junction had 6 bases not matched to a gene; V was cut back by 7 bases and J by 4 bases. This CDR3 is CASNSGGTYNEQFF. Here the CDR3 DNA reads TGTGCCAGTAATTCGGGGGGGACATACAATGAGCAGTTCTTC.

Worth noting for this clone: Different DNA sequences within this sample yield the same CDR3. The chain employs TRBV19 and TRBJ1-1; D perhaps matches TRBD1 (5 bases). The CDR3 loop spans 13 amino acids. Per germline, CDR1 LNHDA and CDR2 SQIVND (reference sequence). V dropped 3 bases and J dropped 1 base, with 6 bases sitting between them. This chain's CDR3 is CASSIGGNTEAFF. The CDR3 nucleotides are TGTGCCAGTAGTATTGGGGGGAACACTGAAGCTTTCTTT.